The rows below give T cell receptor beta chains drawn from one sample of a study of blood T cell repertoires in COVID-19. The table came from immunoSEQ multiplex PCR; TCRdb's copy has only in-frame clones and leaves some out. The sample has some 130,000 clones, around 81% seen once; the top ten hold 8.4%. The source material was peripheral blood. The receptors derive from a woman aged 60-75 years with active or convalescent COVID-19. Each CDR3 is given with its conserved first and last residue. A D gene is named only where the DNA matches it firmly. Clone size, where shown, is once, few, many, or a class for clones that have expanded.

size: -
D: -
V: TRBV4-1
J: TRBJ1-1
CDR3: CASSPTSAGNTEAFF
DNA: TGCGCCAGCAGCCCTACGTCCGCAGGGAACACTGAAGCTTTCTTT

size: -
D: -
V: TRBV11-2
J: TRBJ1-2
CDR3: CASSPAGQGGYTF
DNA: TGTGCCAGCAGCCCAGCCGGGCAGGGGGGCTACACCTTC

size: -
D: -
V: TRBV21-1
J: TRBJ1-1
CDR3: CASSKVAADTEAFF
DNA: TGTGCCAGCAGCAAGGTCGCGGCGGACACTGAAGCTTTCTTT

size: -
D: -
V: TRBV28
J: TRBJ1-1
CDR3: CASKVARSVTEAFF
DNA: TGTGCCAGCAAAGTCGCCAGGTCGGTCACTGAAGCTTTCTTT

size: -
D: TRBD2
V: TRBV4-1
J: TRBJ2-1
CDR3: CASSNRLAGAAHWVDEQFF
DNA: TGCGCCAGCAGCAATCGACTAGCGGGGGCCGCACATTGGGTCGATGAGCAGTTCTTC

size: -
D: -
V: TRBV5-1
J: TRBJ1-1
CDR3: CASSLSAGRGGTEAFF
DNA: TGCGCCAGCAGCTTGTCGGCAGGGAGGGGCGGCACTGAAGCTTTCTTT

size: -
D: TRBD1
V: TRBV25-1
J: TRBJ2-1
CDR3: CASSRSIVTGPEQFF
DNA: TGTGCCAGCAGCCGTTCGATCGTGACAGGGCCTGAGCAGTTCTTC

size: few
D: TRBD2
V: TRBV15
J: TRBJ2-5
CDR3: CATSRVWGEGPASQYF
DNA: TGTGCCACCAGCAGAGTCTGGGGGGAGGGTCCCGCTTCCCAGTACTTC

size: -
D: TRBD1
V: TRBV5-4
J: TRBJ2-3
CDR3: CASRDGQGRDTQYF
DNA: TGTGCCAGCAGAGACGGACAGGGGAGAGATACGCAGTATTTT

size: few
D: TRBD1
V: TRBV3-1/TRBV3-2
J: TRBJ2-3
CDR3: CASSHRDRVVDTQYF
DNA: TGTGCCAGCAGCCACCGGGACAGGGTCGTAGATACGCAGTATTTT

size: -
D: -
V: TRBV30
J: TRBJ2-6
CDR3: CAWSVRSSGANVLTF
DNA: TGTGCCTGGAGTGTACGGAGCTCTGGGGCCAACGTCCTGACTTTC

size: -
D: -
V: TRBV11-3
J: TRBJ1-1
CDR3: CASSLTRGTEAFF
DNA: TGTGCCAGCAGCTTAACCCGGGGCACTGAAGCTTTCTTT

size: -
D: TRBD1
V: TRBV19
J: TRBJ2-7
CDR3: CASSYRGVNEQYF
DNA: TGTGCCAGTAGCTACAGGGGCGTCAACGAGCAGTACTTC

size: -
D: TRBD1
V: TRBV7-2
J: TRBJ2-7
CDR3: CASSPDRGSYEQYF
DNA: TGTGCCAGCAGCCCGGACAGGGGATCCTACGAGCAGTACTTC

size: once
D: TRBD2
V: TRBV4-2
J: TRBJ2-7
CDR3: CASSQASGTTYEQYF
DNA: TGTGCCAGCAGCCAGGCTAGCGGGACTACCTACGAGCAGTACTTC

size: -
D: TRBD2
V: TRBV14
J: TRBJ2-7
CDR3: CASSQDGREASAKDQQYF
DNA: TGTGCCAGCAGCCAAGATGGGAGGGAGGCTAGCGCAAAAGATCAGCAGTACTTC

size: -
D: -
V: TRBV12-3/TRBV12-4
J: TRBJ2-7
CDR3: CASSFDGRYEQYF
DNA: TGTGCCAGCAGTTTTGATGGCCGTTACGAGCAGTACTTC

size: -
D: -
V: TRBV30
J: TRBJ1-6
CDR3: CAWSNGRVESPLHF
DNA: TGTGCCTGGAGTAACGGCAGGGTGGAGTCACCCCTCCACTTT

size: -
D: TRBD1
V: TRBV23-1
J: TRBJ1-5
CDR3: CASSQSGTGKEPQHF
DNA: TGCGCCAGCAGTCAATCGGGGACAGGGAAGGAGCCCCAGCATTTT

size: -
D: TRBD2
V: TRBV3-1/TRBV3-2
J: TRBJ2-5
CDR3: CASSLWTSGDQETQYF
DNA: TGTGCCAGCAGCCTTTGGACTAGCGGAGATCAAGAGACCCAGTACTTC

size: -
D: TRBD1
V: TRBV2
J: TRBJ1-3
CDR3: CASGPPTGAGNTIYF
DNA: TGTGCCAGCGGCCCCCCCACAGGGGCAGGAAACACCATATATTTT

size: -
D: -
V: TRBV6-5
J: TRBJ2-5
CDR3: CASSLFYSQETQYF
DNA: TGTGCCAGCAGTCTATTTTACAGCCAAGAGACCCAGTACTTC

size: -
D: -
V: TRBV2
J: TRBJ1-2
CDR3: CASTGINYGYTF
DNA: TGTGCCAGCACAGGGATTAACTATGGCTACACCTTC

size: -
D: -
V: TRBV2
J: TRBJ1-2
CDR3: CASSYGGDYTF
DNA: TGTGCCAGCAGTTACGGGGGAGACTACACCTTC

size: -
D: -
V: TRBV11-2
J: TRBJ2-1
CDR3: CASSLLPETYNEQFF
DNA: TGTGCCAGCAGCTTACTCCCAGAAACCTACAATGAGCAGTTCTTC

size: -
D: TRBD1
V: TRBV7-3
J: TRBJ2-1
CDR3: CASSAQTGVNEQFF
DNA: TGTGCCAGCAGCGCGCAGACAGGGGTCAATGAGCAGTTCTTC

size: -
D: TRBD1
V: TRBV9
J: TRBJ1-2
CDR3: CASSVALTGGGGYTF
DNA: TGTGCCAGCAGCGTAGCCCTGACAGGGGGCGGTGGCTACACCTTC

size: -
D: -
V: TRBV5-6
J: TRBJ1-3
CDR3: CASRLGGKGNTIYF
DNA: TGTGCCAGCCGACTTGGTGGCAAAGGAAACACCATATATTTT

size: once
D: -
V: TRBV7-3
J: TRBJ1-1
CDR3: CASSHSWAVNTEAFF
DNA: TGTGCCAGCAGCCATTCATGGGCCGTGAACACTGAAGCTTTCTTT

size: -
D: -
V: TRBV28
J: TRBJ2-7
CDR3: CASSLSGLLYEQYF
DNA: TGTGCCAGCAGTTTAAGCGGACTACTCTACGAGCAGTACTTC

size: -
D: -
V: TRBV7-8
J: TRBJ1-2
CDR3: CASSLRGKDYGYTF
DNA: TGTGCCAGCAGCTTACGAGGGAAAGACTATGGCTACACCTTC

size: -
D: -
V: TRBV30
J: TRBJ1-2
CDR3: CACNFRRRNYGYTF
DNA: TGTGCCTGCAACTTCCGGAGGAGGAACTATGGCTACACCTTC

size: -
D: TRBD2
V: TRBV3-1/TRBV3-2
J: TRBJ2-7
CDR3: CASSQVAGRVPYEQYF
DNA: TGTGCCAGCAGCCAAGTAGCGGGGCGGGTACCCTACGAGCAGTACTTC

size: -
D: TRBD2
V: TRBV7-9
J: TRBJ2-7
CDR3: CASSLEAGGVYEQYF
DNA: TGTGCCAGCAGCTTAGAGGCGGGAGGCGTTTACGAGCAGTACTTC

size: -
D: -
V: TRBV19
J: TRBJ1-2
CDR3: CASQAIYGYTF
DNA: TGTGCCAGCCAAGCCATCTATGGCTACACCTTC

size: few
D: -
V: TRBV11-3
J: TRBJ1-3
CDR3: CASSPSSGNTIYF
DNA: TGTGCCAGCAGCCCGAGTTCTGGAAACACCATATATTTT

size: -
D: -
V: TRBV28
J: TRBJ1-3
CDR3: CASSGAGGNTIYF
DNA: TGTGCCAGCAGTGGTGCAGGCGGAAACACCATATATTTT

size: few
D: TRBD2
V: TRBV5-4
J: TRBJ2-7
CDR3: CASSLAYREVGEQYF
DNA: TGTGCCAGCAGCCTGGCGTATCGGGAGGTGGGCGAGCAGTACTTC

size: -
D: -
V: TRBV7-7
J: TRBJ2-3
CDR3: CASSLASFENGITDTQYF
DNA: TGTGCTAGCAGCTTAGCGTCCTTCGAAAACGGTATCACAGATACGCAGTATTTT

size: -
D: -
V: TRBV28
J: TRBJ2-1
CDR3: CATRVGLFNEQFF
DNA: TGTGCCACTCGGGTCGGACTCTTCAATGAGCAGTTCTTC

size: -
D: -
V: TRBV14
J: TRBJ2-1
CDR3: CASSHLGGVLSYNEQFF
DNA: TGTGCCAGCAGCCATCTAGGGGGGGTACTCTCCTACAATGAGCAGTTCTTC

size: -
D: TRBD2
V: TRBV7-2
J: TRBJ2-7
CDR3: CASSLGSHGTSGTYEQYF
DNA: TGTGCCAGCAGCTTAGGGAGCCACGGGACTAGCGGGACCTACGAGCAGTACTTC

size: -
D: -
V: TRBV10-2
J: TRBJ2-2
CDR3: CASSGGTLTGELFF
DNA: TGCGCCAGCAGTGGCGGGACTCTCACCGGGGAGCTGTTTTTT

size: -
D: -
V: TRBV28
J: TRBJ1-2
CDR3: CASSLRRKTYGYTF
DNA: TGTGCCAGCAGTTTACGGCGGAAGACCTATGGCTACACCTTC